This T cell receptor beta chain was captured in a study of CD4+ T cells in melanoma. Germline-derived CDR1 and CDR2 are LNHDA and SQIVND (reference sequence). V shed 6 bases and J shed 2 bases, with 14 bases lying between them. The CDR3 sequence is 16 residues long. Broader study findings: CD8+ T cell, macrophage and B cell function reportedly correlated with neoantigen-specific CD4+ T cells.

Notes on this clone: Its antigen remains unidentified.

Sequencing used immunoSEQ multiplex PCR; TCRdb keeps in-frame clones, though not all of them. The table has more than 110,000 clones, 80% to 95% seen once. The sequence was obtained from a human donor with melanoma. The chain couples TRBV19 to TRBJ2-6; unclear D gene. CDR3 sequence (DNA): TGTGCCAGTAGGGGGAATACCTTCACTGGGGCCAACGTCCTGACTTTC. Translation: CASRGNTFTGANVLTF.